This is a list of T cell receptor beta chains from one sample in a study of blood T cell repertoires in COVID-19. The repertoire was sequenced with immunoSEQ multiplex PCR; TCRdb's copy has only in-frame clones and lacks some. In the table there are over 150,000 clones, about 86% of which are singletons. Sequenced material: peripheral blood. The source of these receptors is a man aged 45-65 years with active or convalescent COVID-19. The CDR3 runs from the conserved cysteine through the conserved F or W. D genes are given only for firm matches.

cdr3_aa	d_call	v_call	j_call
CASSYLPWASGSNTGELFF	TRBD2	TRBV6-2/TRBV6-3	TRBJ2-2
CASSMVVPLSNYGYTF	.	TRBV19	TRBJ1-2
CASRYSGRQETQYF	.	TRBV19	TRBJ2-5
CASSDRGSPDTQYF	.	TRBV6-4	TRBJ2-3
CASSFRLAGASPRQETQYF	TRBD2	TRBV13	TRBJ2-5
CAIRTSSGGELFF	.	TRBV10-3	TRBJ2-2
CASSLEVRAF	.	TRBV12-3/TRBV12-4	TRBJ1-1
CASSPTASGADETQYF	TRBD2	TRBV3-1/TRBV3-2	TRBJ2-5
CASTPTGANYGYTF	.	TRBV7-2	TRBJ1-2
CASSREESRDGTDTQYF	.	TRBV4-1	TRBJ2-3
CASSEGQSYGYTF	.	TRBV9	TRBJ1-2
CSVVSVSEAFF	.	TRBV29-1	TRBJ1-1
CAGGVAGINEQFF	TRBD2	TRBV12-5	TRBJ2-1
CASSEHRGPTSGNTIYF	TRBD1	TRBV25-1	TRBJ1-3
CASSSRQGMNTEAFF	TRBD1	TRBV7-2	TRBJ1-1
CASSFEGARGYTF	TRBD1	TRBV7-2	TRBJ1-2
CASSQGGLNTGELFF	.	TRBV4-3	TRBJ2-2
CASSKVTGACYNEQFF	.	TRBV21-1	TRBJ2-1
CASSPKQGRYNEQFF	TRBD1	TRBV7-3	TRBJ2-1
CSAGGAGGTDTQYF	.	TRBV29-1	TRBJ2-3
CASSQNTEAFF	.	TRBV28	TRBJ1-1
CASSPPGLGRETQYF	TRBD2	TRBV5-4	TRBJ2-5
CASSLHGTGDTEAFF	TRBD1	TRBV4-3	TRBJ1-1
CASSPRTSGAYEQYF	TRBD2	TRBV4-2	TRBJ2-7
CASSLAGLAGDTQYF	TRBD2	TRBV5-4	TRBJ2-3
CASSSGTSGYEQYF	TRBD2	TRBV27	TRBJ2-7
CASSEAGRGEKLFF	.	TRBV25-1	TRBJ1-4
CASSQVAGAAYEQYF	TRBD2	TRBV4-2	TRBJ2-7
CASSTGIGGGYEQYF	.	TRBV6-2/TRBV6-3	TRBJ2-7
CASSVQGTNYGYTF	TRBD1	TRBV19	TRBJ1-2
CATSARGTWSSPLHF	TRBD1	TRBV24-1	TRBJ1-6
CAWKGGSGEQYF	.	TRBV30	TRBJ2-7
CASSAFQGTFSGNTIYF	.	TRBV9	TRBJ1-3
CATSRDYGSYEQYF	.	TRBV15	TRBJ2-7
CASSQDMGQGYEQYF	TRBD1	TRBV4-3	TRBJ2-7
CASGQGGSYEQYF	TRBD1	TRBV5-5	TRBJ2-7
CASIPADRAHTGELFF	.	TRBV21-1	TRBJ2-2
CASSPRLAGETQYF	TRBD2	TRBV9	TRBJ2-5
CASSLEVGELFF	.	TRBV28	TRBJ2-2
CASSRGDSNYGYTF	TRBD1	TRBV18	TRBJ1-2
CASSLFGLAEDTQYF	TRBD2	TRBV7-2	TRBJ2-3
CATSRTTGGTEKLFF	TRBD1	TRBV15	TRBJ1-4
CASSLSPEVSNGYTF	.	TRBV28	TRBJ1-2
CASSFRAGATTDTQYF	TRBD2	TRBV7-2	TRBJ2-3
CASSPPGLAANEQFF	TRBD2	TRBV19	TRBJ2-1
CASSPGTRGGTGELFF	TRBD2	TRBV2	TRBJ2-2
CASSITDNSPLHF	.	TRBV11-1	TRBJ1-6
CASSFVRNTGELFF	.	TRBV5-4	TRBJ2-2
CASSAQGQNYEQYF	.	TRBV9	TRBJ2-7
CASRPGGPKNTF	.	TRBV2	TRBJ1-2
CATLHPGGTYEQYF	TRBD2	TRBV19	TRBJ2-7
CAVRPSGTTYTQYF	TRBD2	TRBV28	TRBJ2-3
CASSQSPGQGSEKLFF	TRBD1	TRBV4-3	TRBJ1-4
CASSQGTGAIYEQYF	TRBD1	TRBV14	TRBJ2-7
CASSLRGPEAFF	.	TRBV7-8	TRBJ1-1
CASSTRDRGSYTF	TRBD1	TRBV19	TRBJ1-2
CASSIDSRYGYTF	.	TRBV19	TRBJ1-2
CASSQVPRVRGSPLHF	.	TRBV3-1/TRBV3-2	TRBJ1-6
CASSLDSSSYEQYF	.	TRBV5-1	TRBJ2-7
CASSKPGGLGCEQYF	.	TRBV21-1	TRBJ2-7